At least ten counts were recorded for the clone carrying this T cell receptor (beta chain). The antigen remains unidentified. At one boundary the junction diverges from the germline segment, which might be a read error. Read data end 3 residues before the CDR3 end; the end is taken from the germline J gene. Other DNA sequences within the sample encode an identical CDR3. The source of the sample is a study of T cell clonality in common variable immunodeficiency. Findings of the study overall: In common variable immunodeficiency, TCR beta chains reportedly carried fewer deletions and N-nucleotide insertions. CVID subjects had higher TCRbeta clonality than healthy controls, most marked in about a third.

Using immunoSEQ multiplex PCR, the repertoire was profiled, and TCRdb retains in-frame clones only, with some absent. This sample comprises some 45,000 clones, none seen once only. Caucasian heritage predominated among both patients and controls. The CDR3 has 13 amino acids. In germline, CDR1 is SQVTM, CDR2 ANQGSEA. Sequenced material: peripheral blood mononuclear cells. The TCR comes from a person between 18 and 69 years old in good health. The chain couples TRBV29-1 to TRBJ1-1; maybe TRBD1 (6 bases). The DNA read from the CDR3 is TGCAGCGTTGAAACACAGGGATTTACTGAG. Its protein product is CSVETQGFTE. The entire CDR3 reads CSVETQGFTEAFF.